The present entry profiles one T cell receptor beta chain with its context. Its antigen is not identified. These data come from a study of cytomegalovirus exposure and HLA in healthy donors. The PCR was carried out with 60 Vbeta primers and 13 Jbeta primers. The authors' processing: The count from a later analysis was tens of millions of unique TCR beta chains, roughly 11 million of them shared. Method: immunoSEQ multiplex PCR; TCRdb's copy keeps in-frame clones and lacks some. D and trimming come from the DNA, and the V and J calls and clone size come from that table. The data show 70,000 to 90,000 clones, roughly 75% seen once. The V end was cut by 1 base, the J end by 6 bases, with 12 bases between. Germline V gives CDR1 SGHAT, CDR2 FQNNGV. CDR3 length: 15 amino acids. Findings of the study overall: Rarity marked most TCR sequences, yet some public TCRs occurred in many donors. In most subjects, TCR beta sequences reportedly gave accurate predictions of HLA-A and HLA-B alleles. The study recorded over 150 TCR beta chains that were cytomegalovirus-associated.

The material sequenced was PBMCs. The gene calls are TRBV11-2 and TRBJ2-2; D is unresolved. The source is a man aged 55 to 70 in good health and CMV-seronegative. The CDR3 loop reads CASSLATIRAGELFF. DNA of the CDR3: TGTGCCAGCAGCTTAGCGACGATTCGGGCCGGGGAGCTGTTTTTT. The full variable domain, its missing parts supplied by reference TRBV11-2 and TRBJ2-2, is EAGVAQSPRYKIIEKRQSVAFWCNPISGHATLYWYQQILGQGPKLLIQFQNNGVVDDSQLPKDRFSAERLKGVDSTLKIQPAKLEDSAVYLCASSLATIRAGELFFGEGSRLTVL.